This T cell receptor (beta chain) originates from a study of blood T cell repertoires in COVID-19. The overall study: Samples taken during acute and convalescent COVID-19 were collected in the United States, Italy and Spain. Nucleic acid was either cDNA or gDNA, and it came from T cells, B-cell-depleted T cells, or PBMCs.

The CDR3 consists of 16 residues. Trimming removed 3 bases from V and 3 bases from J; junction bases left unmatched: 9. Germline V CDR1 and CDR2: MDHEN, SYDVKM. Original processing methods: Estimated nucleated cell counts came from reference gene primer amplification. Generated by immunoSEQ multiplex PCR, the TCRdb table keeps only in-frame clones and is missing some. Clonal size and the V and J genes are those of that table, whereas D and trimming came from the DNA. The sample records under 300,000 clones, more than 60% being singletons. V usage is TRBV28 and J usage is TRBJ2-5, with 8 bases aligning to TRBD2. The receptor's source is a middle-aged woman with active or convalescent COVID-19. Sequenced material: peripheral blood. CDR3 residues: CASSFTWEREKETQYF. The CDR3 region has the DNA TGTGCCAGCAGTTTTACCTGGGAGCGGGAGAAAGAGACCCAGTACTTC.